These T cell receptor beta chains were read from a single sample in a study of a mutant IDH1 vaccine in newly diagnosed glioma. For these TCRs, the target antigens are not known. Data came from immunoSEQ multiplex PCR; TCRdb stores just in-frame clones and leaves some out. The table includes roughly 34,000 clones, roughly four fifths detected once. The sequencing used PBMCs, collected from a glioma patient whose treatment included an IDH1 peptide vaccine. Receptor source: a man aged 45 to 65 with glioma. Each CDR3 is given without its conserved first and last residue. Fields, in order: V gene, CDR3 protein.

V gene: TRBV2; CDR3 protein: ASSVMGNTEAF
V gene: TRBV7-3; CDR3 protein: ASSLNGGAAETQY
V gene: TRBV19; CDR3 protein: ASSIAGLNSPLH
V gene: TRBV5-4; CDR3 protein: ASSPRGGNYGYT
V gene: TRBV6-1; CDR3 protein: ASSDEVGSGGNTIY
V gene: TRBV5-1; CDR3 protein: ASRSSFEQY
V gene: TRBV6-5; CDR3 protein: ASSYSWVENTEAF
V gene: TRBV9; CDR3 protein: ASSVGGGGGNTEAF
V gene: TRBV5-6; CDR3 protein: ASSLRTGYNSPLH
V gene: TRBV5-1; CDR3 protein: ASSPKTGPNTEAF
V gene: TRBV9; CDR3 protein: ASSVVASADTQY
V gene: TRBV12-5; CDR3 protein: ASGPVDRGSQPQH
V gene: TRBV7-6; CDR3 protein: ASSSSLSGEKLF
V gene: TRBV7-9; CDR3 protein: ASNKLGGVEDYGYT
V gene: TRBV10-3; CDR3 protein: AISESWGEQETQY
V gene: TRBV6-1; CDR3 protein: ASSVSGYEQF
V gene: TRBV7-9; CDR3 protein: ASSAASGRASGELF
V gene: TRBV11-2; CDR3 protein: ASSQKGHARTETQY
V gene: TRBV18; CDR3 protein: ASSLSDGGNTEAF
V gene: TRBV4-1; CDR3 protein: ASSRPGPELF
V gene: TRBV5-4; CDR3 protein: ASGGTSGHNEQF
V gene: TRBV5-1; CDR3 protein: ASSQSHREQF
V gene: TRBV6-1; CDR3 protein: AGGTGGANTGELF
V gene: TRBV7-9; CDR3 protein: ASSLDSDTEAF
V gene: TRBV10-3; CDR3 protein: AISESRGQTDLF
V gene: TRBV6-4; CDR3 protein: ASSQRGALNGYNEQF
V gene: TRBV7-9; CDR3 protein: ASSLEGQAFYGYT
V gene: TRBV7-9; CDR3 protein: ASSPLRGRQVQNTEAF
V gene: TRBV28; CDR3 protein: ASSLLAGDNEQF
V gene: TRBV27; CDR3 protein: ASRPGTELYEQY
V gene: TRBV25-1; CDR3 protein: ASVGRRNTEAF
V gene: TRBV10-3; CDR3 protein: AISEEDRGNTEAF
V gene: TRBV4-1; CDR3 protein: ASSHDRDGYT
V gene: TRBV4-3; CDR3 protein: ASSQVGEINEKLF
V gene: TRBV7-8; CDR3 protein: ASSRTRRGISGNTIY
V gene: TRBV7-9; CDR3 protein: AIVPGGGAF
V gene: TRBV7-9; CDR3 protein: ASSLGGEETQY
V gene: TRBV2; CDR3 protein: ASSREKIEAF
V gene: TRBV29-1; CDR3 protein: SVLTGFRDEQF
V gene: TRBV4-1; CDR3 protein: ASSLAGDETQY
V gene: TRBV6-5; CDR3 protein: ASSWDPKQPQH
V gene: TRBV2; CDR3 protein: ASKIQGAPSYEQY
V gene: TRBV29-1; CDR3 protein: SVETGGETQY
V gene: TRBV7-6; CDR3 protein: ASSLSGRGAGTDTQY
V gene: TRBV5-8; CDR3 protein: ASSFPGGGFSYEQY
V gene: TRBV2; CDR3 protein: ASSPRTGQSEKLF
V gene: TRBV27; CDR3 protein: ASSLKGLFYEQY
V gene: TRBV7-8; CDR3 protein: ASSPGTGDQPQH
V gene: TRBV11-3; CDR3 protein: ASSLQSGRLGDTQY
V gene: TRBV30; CDR3 protein: AWSVTVNEQF
V gene: TRBV27; CDR3 protein: ATRQGAGPQH